The TCR beta chain under discussion was sequenced for a study of memory CD4+ T cells and cytomegalovirus serostatus. Profiled with immunoSEQ multiplex PCR; TCRdb holds only in-frame clones, not every one. The sample records approximately 88,000 clones, 75% to 90% being singletons. The CDR3 spans 14 residues. V lost 2 bases and J 3 bases, leaving 10 bases between the germline ends. Germline V gene data show CDR1 as KGHSH and CDR2 as LQKENI. The sort gate was single viable CD3+CD4+CD8-CD45RO+ cells for memory CD4+ T cells. What was sequenced was memory CD4+ T cells from blood. The J gene is TRBJ1-1, the V gene TRBV18, with D unresolved. This TCR was recovered from an adult in good health and CMV-seropositive. The CDR3 protein is CASSPGLRDTEAFF. The CDR3 DNA sequence: TGTGCCAGCTCACCAGGGTTAAGGGACACTGAAGCTTTCTTT.